Following are 19 T cell receptor beta chains from one sample sequenced in a study of T cell repertoires in cytomegalovirus infection. Via MiXCR, TCRdb re-called the reads, giving one row per CDR3 protein. The sample records 310,000 or so distinct CDR3 sequences, around 9.6% being singletons. The sequenced material came from PBMCs. All receptors come from a human donor in good health (CMV status not recorded). Some clones in this sample may be carry-over from other donors' samples.

In this sample, this clonotype turned up many times. As DNA, the CDR3 is TGTGCCAGCAGCCCCGGGACCACGGGCGAGCAGTACGTC. Protein sequence: CASSPGTTGEQYV. The J gene is TRBJ2-7, the V gene TRBV9, with D perhaps TRBD1 or TRBD2 (5 bases each). The germline gives CDR1 SGDLS, CDR2 YYNGEE. V lost 4 bases to trimming and J lost 6 bases, with 14 bases between them. CDR3 length equals 13 residues.

This clonotype was recorded many times. The rearrangement links TRBV12-3 or TRBV12-4 to TRBJ1-5; TRBD1 aligns across 10 bases. Germline trimming cut 1 base from V and 2 bases from J; bases unmatched to any gene: 11. This CDR3 is built from 19 residues. The CDR3 sequence is CASSLVLMTGGSGNQPQHF. The CDR3 DNA follows: TGTGCCAGCAGTTTAGTCCTGATGACAGGGGGCAGTGGCAATCAGCCCCAGCATTTT.

The chain combines TRBV5-4 with TRBJ2-1; TRBD1 matches at 10 bases. This CDR3 has 15 amino acids. Germline V gene data show CDR1 as SGHNT and CDR2 as YYREEE (reference sequence). Germline trimming cut 4 bases from V and 3 bases from J; bases unmatched to any gene: 4. The CDR3 reads CASSRRDRGYNEQFF. The CDR3 DNA follows: TGTGCCAGCAGCCGAAGGGACAGGGGCTACAATGAGCAGTTCTTC.

This clonotype was found many times. This rearrangement joins TRBV28 to TRBJ2-6, with TRBD1 matching over 7 bases. The germline CDR1 and CDR2 sequences are MDHEN and SYDVKM. The CDR3 extends over 16 amino acids. The J segment lost 4 bases and the V segment lost 7 bases, leaving 10 bases of the junction unmatched. The CDR3 spells CASTLATGLGANVLTF. The CDR3 DNA is TGTGCCAGCACCCTGGCGACAGGGCTCGGGGCCAACGTCCTGACTTTC.

This clonotype was seen at least ten times. V gene TRBV7-9 combines with J gene TRBJ2-4; D is possibly TRBD1 or TRBD2 (5 bases each). This CDR3 is built from 17 residues. Germline V CDR1 and CDR2: SEHNR, FQNEAQ (reference sequence). V gave up 1 base and J gave up 2 bases, with 15 bases separating them. CDR3 coding DNA: TGTGCCAGCAGCTTAGACGGGCAGGGACGATCCAAAAACATTCAGTACTTC. Its protein product is CASSLDGQGRSKNIQYF. The full variable domain, with the rest looked up from reference TRBV7-9 and TRBJ2-4, is DTGVSQNPRHKITKRGQNVTFRCDPISEHNRLYWYRQTLGQGPEFLTYFQNEAQLEKSRLLSDRFSAERPKGSFSTLEIQRTEQGDSAMYLCASSLDGQGRSKNIQYFGAGTRLSVL.

In this sample, this clonotype turned up many times. The chain has TRBV20-1 and TRBJ1-5; unclear D gene. Germline loops: CDR1 DFQATT, CDR2 SNEGSKA (reference sequence). The CDR3 sequence is 13 residues long. The germline V and J ends were trimmed by 5 bases and 5 bases, with 13 bases remaining between them. In nucleotides, the CDR3 is TGCAGTGCTCCCGCCGCAGGTGATCAGCCCCAGCATTTT. It specifies CSAPAAGDQPQHF.

This clonotype occurred a few times. This sequence joins TRBV24-1 and TRBJ2-3; TRBD1 is a possible D gene (6 bases). Deletions cut 2 bases from V and 3 bases from J, with 14 bases between. CDR3 length equals 16 residues. CDR1 and CDR2 (germline): KGHDR, SFDVKD. The CDR3 DNA reads TGTGCCACCAGTGATTCGCAGGGGCGAGGGACAGATACGCAGTATTTT. Encoded protein: CATSDSQGRGTDTQYF.

There are many counts of this clonotype. This CDR3 reads CASRRTGSGANVLTF. Here the CDR3 DNA reads TGTGCCAGCAGACGGACAGGGTCTGGGGCCAACGTCCTGACTTTC. The J gene is TRBJ2-6, the V gene TRBV6-5, with 8 bases identical to TRBD1. With V trimmed by 6 bases and J by 1 base, 2 bases remained unmatched. Germline-derived CDR1 and CDR2 are MNHEY and SVGAGI. This CDR3 has 15 amino acids.

This chain links TRBV2 with TRBJ2-1; 7 bases fit TRBD2. V dropped 6 bases and J dropped 4; count of bases not matched to a gene: 6. This CDR3 region has 14 residues. CDR1 and CDR2 from the germline V gene are SNHLY and FYNNEI. Here the CDR3 DNA reads TGTGCCAGCAGGAGCGGGGCGGGATACAATGAGCAGTTCTTC. This encodes CASRSGAGYNEQFF.

The chain uses TRBV19 and TRBJ2-2, with D uncertain. Trimming removed 3 bases at V and 6 bases at J, with 5 bases between. The germline CDR1 and CDR2 sequences are LNHDA and SQIVND (reference sequence). The CDR3 covers 12 residues. The CDR3 DNA reads as TGTGCCAGTAGTATGCGACCCGGGGAGCTGTTTTTT. It translates to CASSMRPGELFF.

This clonotype has a count of ten or more. The CDR3 region has the DNA TGTGCCAGTGCGGACAGGAACACCTATGGCTACACCTTC. Its translation: CASADRNTYGYTF. The chain has TRBV19 and TRBJ1-2; TRBD1 aligns across 7 bases. The CDR3 totals 13 residues. Trimming cost V 8 bases and J 4 bases; bases outside gene matches: 7. Germline loops: CDR1 LNHDA, CDR2 SQIVND (reference sequence).

Many counts were recorded for this clonotype. The chain combines TRBV7-2 with TRBJ1-1; no clear D gene. The germline V gene has CDR1 SGHTA and CDR2 FQGNSA. CDR3 length: 14 residues. V was cut by 5 bases and J by 6 bases, with 16 bases left in between. In nucleotides, the CDR3 is TGTGCCAGCAGCCCCCTTGACCGGGTCGCTGAAGCTTTCTTT. Translated: CASSPLDRVAEAFF.

This clonotype was observed a handful of times. This chain uses TRBV2 with TRBJ2-1, with 9 bases that match TRBD2. Germline V gene data show CDR1 as SNHLY and CDR2 as FYNNEI. The V and J ends lost 7 bases and 8 bases, in that order; junction bases with no gene match: 9. The CDR3 loop spans 14 amino acids. In nucleotides, the CDR3 is TGTGCCAGCATCGGGACTAGCTGGTACGATGAGCAGTTCTTC. Residues: CASIGTSWYDEQFF.

This clonotype was seen ten or more times. The chain uses TRBV6-2 or TRBV6-3 and TRBJ1-1; no definite D call. CDR1 and CDR2 (germline): MNHEY, SVGEGT. The V end lost 6 bases, the J end lost 1 base, and 6 bases lay between the germline ends. This CDR3 contains 12 residues. The CDR3 here is CASRETNTEAFF. The CDR3 DNA reads TGTGCCAGCAGGGAAACGAACACTGAAGCTTTCTTT.

This clonotype was picked up many times. DNA of the CDR3: TGTGCCAGCAGCGAAGGGCGGACCCTACAGGGGGGCCAGTACTTC. Its protein product is CASSEGRTLQGGQYF. V usage is TRBV7-2 and J usage is TRBJ2-5; 8 bases fit TRBD1. V lost 5 bases and J lost 10; bases outside the gene matches: 15. The germline V gene has CDR1 SGHTA and CDR2 FQGNSA. The CDR3 totals 15 residues.

This clonotype was seen many times. The V and J genes are TRBV2 and TRBJ2-6; D not resolved. V was trimmed by 5 bases and J by 0 bases, leaving 5 bases between them. The CDR3 covers 14 residues. Germline CDR1 is SNHLY and CDR2 is FYNNEI. This CDR3 is CASSTLSGANVLTF. The CDR3 coding sequence is TGTGCCAGCAGTACACTCTCTGGGGCCAACGTCCTGACTTTC.

The V and J genes are TRBV4-1 and TRBJ2-7, with D possibly matching TRBD2 (5 bases). CDR3 length: 16 residues. Germline-derived CDR1 and CDR2 are MGHRA and YSYEKL. The V and J ends lost 0 bases and 3 bases respectively, with 15 bases between them. The CDR3 DNA reads TGCGCCAGCAGCCAAGATCTCGGCGGACGGGACTACGAGCAGTACGTC. Translation gives CASSQDLGGRDYEQYV.

This clonotype was observed at least ten times. The J gene is TRBJ2-5, the V gene TRBV6-2 or TRBV6-3; D is possibly TRBD1 (6 bases). Germline lookup yields CDR1 MNHEY and CDR2 SVGEGT. The CDR3 spans 13 residues. Trimming removed 5 bases at V and 10 bases at J, with 17 bases between. Written as DNA, the CDR3 is TGTGCCAGCAGTGATACAGGGTTGGGGGACCAGTACTTC. This sequence encodes CASSDTGLGDQYF.

This clonotype was seen more than once but under ten times. The V and J genes are TRBV20-1 and TRBJ2-5, with D tentatively TRBD2 (5 bases). The CDR3 loop spans 13 amino acids. Trimming cost V 6 bases and J 2 bases, with 13 bases left between them. CDR1 is DFQATT and CDR2 is SNEGSKA in the germline V gene (reference sequence). DNA of the CDR3: TGCAGTGCCAAAAGGACGGGACAAGAGACCCAGTACTTC. This sequence encodes CSAKRTGQETQYF.